These 15 T cell receptor beta chains were all obtained from the same sample, sequenced in a study of blood T cell repertoires in COVID-19. Measured with immunoSEQ multiplex PCR; TCRdb has only the in-frame clones, and not every one. In the table there are some 190,000 clones, just over 85% of which are singletons. Material: peripheral blood. These receptors all come from a man in his late teens or twenties with active or convalescent COVID-19.

This clone was seen just once. V and J are TRBV28 and TRBJ2-5; TRBD2 is a possible D gene (5 bases). Germline-derived CDR1 and CDR2 are MDHEN and SYDVKM. CDR3 size: 12 residues. Trimming took off 10 bases at V and 5 bases at J, with 14 bases between the two ends. The CDR3 DNA sequence: TGTGCCATCTCGGGAATGGGGGAGACCCAGTACTTC. Translation gives CAISGMGETQYF.

CDR3 sequence reads: CASSSGQRNTEAFF. The CDR3 bases are TGTGCCAGCAGCTCGGGACAGAGGAACACTGAAGCTTTCTTT. This chain joins TRBV7-2 and TRBJ1-1; 7 bases align to TRBD1. The CDR3 loop spans 14 amino acids. Germline trimming cut 4 bases from V and 1 base from J; bases unmatched to any gene: 3. Germline-derived CDR1 and CDR2 are SGHTA and FQGNSA. Full variable domain (missing parts from reference TRBV7-2 and TRBJ1-1): GAGVSQSPSNKVTEKGKDVELRCDPISGHTALYWYRQSLGQGLEFLIYFQGNSAPDKSGLPSDRFSAERTGGSVSTLTIQRTQQEDSAVYLCASSSGQRNTEAFFGQGTRLTVV.

The chain combines TRBV10-3 with TRBJ2-1; 9 bases map to TRBD1. The V gene end was trimmed by 6 bases and the J gene end by 0 bases; junction bases not matched to a gene: 12. The CDR3 sequence is 18 residues long. CDR1 and CDR2 from the germline V gene are ENHRY and SYGVKD. This chain's CDR3 is CAISPQGAPLSSYNEQFF. In nucleotides, the CDR3 is TGTGCCATCAGCCCACAGGGGGCCCCGCTGAGCTCCTACAATGAGCAGTTCTTC.

V usage is TRBV2 and J usage is TRBJ2-1; 10 bases fit TRBD2. Germline loops: CDR1 SNHLY, CDR2 FYNNEI. This CDR3 contains 20 residues. V lost 4 bases to trimming and J lost 4 bases; unmatched junction nucleotides: 19. CDR3 sequence: CASSAYLGLADTTVYNEQFF. The CDR3 DNA sequence: TGTGCCAGCAGTGCATATCTAGGACTAGCGGATACTACCGTTTACAATGAGCAGTTCTTC. Together with reference TRBV2 and TRBJ2-1, the CDR3 gives the full variable domain: EPEVTQTPSHQVTQMGQEVILRCVPISNHLYFYWYRQILGQKVEFLVSFYNNEISEKSEIFDDQFSVERPDGSNFTLKIRSTKLEDSAMYFCASSAYLGLADTTVYNEQFFGPGTRLTVL.

The chain is built from TRBV19 and TRBJ2-7, with TRBD2 matching over 10 bases. Unmatched junction bases numbered 19, after V lost 5 bases and J lost 9 bases. Per the germline V gene, CDR1 is LNHDA and CDR2 is SQIVND (reference sequence). The CDR3 runs to 17 residues. The CDR3 spells CASSDAPLAGVRRGQYF. The CDR3 nucleotides are TGTGCCAGTAGTGATGCCCCGCTAGCGGGAGTCCGAAGGGGGCAGTACTTC.

This chain links TRBV29-1 with TRBJ2-5, with D unresolved. The CDR3 contains 13 residues. Germline lookup yields CDR1 SQVTM and CDR2 ANQGSEA. The V gene lost 3 bases and the J gene lost 5 bases, with 13 bases spanning the gap. The CDR3 sequence is CSVEAPGGETQYF. Written as DNA, the CDR3 is TGCAGCGTTGAGGCGCCAGGTGGGGAGACCCAGTACTTC.

The gene calls are TRBV19 and TRBJ2-7; the D gene is possibly TRBD2 (6 bases). The V end lost 8 bases, the J end lost 0 bases, and 11 bases lay between the germline ends. Germline values: CDR1 LNHDA, CDR2 SQIVND (reference sequence). CDR3 length: 13 residues. CDR3 protein: CASEAGSSYEQYF. As DNA, the CDR3 is TGTGCCAGTGAGGCGGGAAGCTCCTACGAGCAGTACTTC.

This sequence joins TRBV10-2 and TRBJ2-1, with 9 bases identical to TRBD2. The CDR3 length is 16 residues. Trimming took 2 bases from V and 6 from J; bases not matched to a gene: 8. Per the germline V gene, CDR1 is WSHSY and CDR2 is SAAADI. CDR3: CASSEIAGDSGNEQFF. For the CDR3, the DNA is TGCGCCAGCAGTGAGATAGCGGGAGATTCGGGCAATGAGCAGTTCTTC.

The chain recombines TRBV5-4 with TRBJ2-1, with 9 bases lining up with TRBD2. After removal of 1 base from V and 6 bases from J, the junction contained 8 bases not matched to a gene. This CDR3 is 16 amino acids long. Germline V gene sequence: CDR1 SGHNT, CDR2 YYREEE (reference sequence). CDR3 loop: CASSLLNSGSPNEQFF. The CDR3 nucleotides are TGTGCCAGCAGCTTGTTAAATAGCGGGAGTCCCAATGAGCAGTTCTTC.

The chain is built from TRBV20-1 and TRBJ1-5; D not resolved. CDR3 length equals 14 residues. The germline CDR1 and CDR2 sequences are DFQATT and SNEGSKA (reference sequence). Between the trimmed V and J ends, which lost 3 bases and 6 bases, there was a span of 15 bases. The CDR3 here is CSASKERRSQPQHF. CDR3 bases: TGCAGTGCTAGTAAGGAGCGTCGAAGTCAGCCCCAGCATTTT.

The chain is built from TRBV15 and TRBJ2-3; a weak D match, TRBD2 (7 bases). V dropped 0 bases and J dropped 4 bases, with 17 bases sitting between them. The CDR3 is 17 amino acids. Germline loops: CDR1 LNHNV, CDR2 YYDKDF (reference sequence). The CDR3 spells CATSRDPTGRGSDTQYF. In nucleotides, the CDR3 is TGTGCCACCAGCAGAGATCCAACGGGGAGGGGGTCAGATACGCAGTATTTT.

This clone was picked up a small number of times. The J gene is TRBJ2-2, the V gene TRBV6-5, with D possibly TRBD1 on 6 matching bases. The germline CDR1 and CDR2 sequences are MNHEY and SVGAGI. CDR3 length equals 15 residues. V shed 4 bases and J shed 7 bases, with 16 bases lying between them. DNA of the CDR3: TGTGCCAGCAGTTTGGTACAGGGTTTTAACGGGGAGCTGTTTTTT. Translated, it gives CASSLVQGFNGELFF.

This rearrangement joins TRBV5-4 to TRBJ2-1; possible D gene TRBD2, 5 bases. Trimming removed 2 bases at V and 10 bases at J, with 10 bases between. Germline loops: CDR1 SGHNT, CDR2 YYREEE (reference sequence). The CDR3 runs 12 residues. This chain's CDR3 is CASSFGEGEQFF. As DNA, the CDR3 is TGTGCCAGCAGCTTCGGGGAAGGGGAGCAGTTCTTC.

This clone was seen a few times. The J gene is TRBJ1-1, the V gene TRBV19; 9 bases are a match to TRBD1. Germline V gene lookup returns CDR1 LNHDA and CDR2 SQIVND (reference sequence). Trimming removed 3 bases from V and 1 base from J; junction bases left unmatched: 3. This CDR3 is 15 amino acids long. The CDR3 sequence is CASSILGQGNTEAFF. The CDR3 coding sequence is TGTGCCAGTAGTATTCTGGGACAGGGGAACACTGAAGCTTTCTTT.

The genes are TRBV7-8 and TRBJ1-4; D unclear. V was cut by 6 bases and J by 0 bases, with 11 bases left in between. Germline V gives CDR1 SGHVS, CDR2 FQNEAQ. The CDR3 loop spans 15 amino acids. The chain's CDR3 is CASSITEATNEKLFF. In DNA, the CDR3 is TGTGCCAGCAGTATAACAGAAGCAACTAATGAAAAACTGTTTTTT.